This TCR beta chain appears in the sequencing data of a study of Ad26.COV2.S vaccination and SARS-CoV-2 variants (dated by TCRdb to the early 2020s). Broadly, across the study: Donors in the vaccine arm were drawn from COV1001, a phase I-IIa trial of Ad26.COV2.S in healthy adults that was multicentre, randomized, double-blind and placebo-controlled. Blinding of investigators to trial group allocation was maintained during experiments and outcome assessment. The TCR-sequenced set comprised about 32 samples: about 19 Ad26.COV2.S vaccine recipients, 5 placebo recipients and 8 SARS-CoV-2 convalescent individuals. Participants in the trial were split at random into five groups of five each, receiving low-dose or high-dose Ad26.COV2.S once or twice, or else placebo on both occasions. Ad26.COV2.S was administered intramuscularly at 5 x 10^10 or 1 x 10^11 viral particles, either as a single shot or as two shots given 56 days apart. TCRbeta repertoire sequencing was used to assess the specificity and breadth of SARS-CoV-2-reactive T cell receptors after Ad26.COV2.S vaccination. Study-level results and caveats: Comparing responses between vaccine doses or regimens was not something the study was powered to do. After vaccination, substantial breadth of spike-specific CD8+ and CD4+ T cell responses was reported. Compared with placebo recipients, Ad26.COV2.S recipients showed higher spike-specific TCR breadth (P = 0.0014). Non-spike TCR breadth was comparable between vaccine and placebo recipients, consistent with the vaccine containing only spike. According to the authors, total T cell responses may have been underestimated by the TCR breadth and depth analyses.

A word on this clone: The antigen it recognizes is unknown. Base quality data are lacking; no much larger clone is found one base away.

V loses 6 bases at its end and J loses 3 bases; junction bases beyond the gene matches: 1. Counted from cysteine to phenylalanine, this CDR3 has 13 amino acids. Only CDR3 DNA remains: 39 bases, in frame from the first base. CDR1 MDHEN and CDR2 SYDVKM are derived from the germline V gene. Reading the label with the study, this specimen's treatment or condition is: some 19 received Ad26.COV2.S at low or high dose, single or two shots; several received placebo; per-sample allocation not given. Repertoires of vaccine and placebo recipients were sequenced from samples collected on day 63 after the first injection. In Cohort 1b, around 23 adults aged 18-55 years were enrolled at a single site in Boston, USA, between 29 July and 7 August 2020. As a vaccine, Ad26.COV2.S was a replication-incompetent adenovirus type 26 vector that expressed a prefusion-stabilized SARS-CoV-2 spike protein derived from the original Wuhan strain.

The immunoSEQ Assay was used to sequence TCRbeta CDR3 regions. After extraction, genomic DNA underwent amplification by bias-controlled multiplex PCR, followed by high-throughput sequencing. The original methods were these. To quantify the absolute abundance of every unique TCRbeta CDR3 region, sequences were collapsed and filtered. T cell fraction was estimated by normalization of TCRbeta template counts to usable DNA, with usable DNA being measured through amplification of reference genes present in all nucleated cells. Repertoire TCRs were annotated as SARS-CoV-2-specific by exact matching of V gene, CDR3 amino acid sequence and J gene to a known reactive TCR set. The reference SARS-CoV-2 TCR set came from MIRA and was filtered for enrichment in COVID-19-positive ImmuneCODE repertoires, removing public or cross-reactive TCRs. Using the MIRA antigens, annotated TCRs were further analysed by specific ORF or by position within an ORF. Breadth was defined as annotated unique rearrangements over total unique productive rearrangements; depth was the summed frequency of those rearrangements. Two-sided Wilcoxon rank-sum tests were applied when comparing TCR breadth between groups. TCRdb retrieved this table from immuneACCESS and kept in-frame rearrangements only. Not all clones are present; in checked studies, unresolved V genes account for under half, and no reason is known for the remainder. D and trimming come from the DNA, and the V and J calls and clone size come from that table. The sample has approximately 300,000 clones on record, about 82% of them singletons. The ten largest clones take up 2% to 2.5% of the sample.

Sample: peripheral blood, taken in a trial of Ad26.COV2.S vaccine versus placebo. The source of this sequence is a person aged 18-65 years who received the Ad26.COV2.S COVID-19 vaccine or a placebo. This chain is built from TRBV28 and TRBJ1-2, and 10 junctional nucleotides match TRBD1. The CDR3 here reads CASRGQGYYGYTF. The DNA sequence is given as TGTGCCAGCAGGGGACAGGGGTACTATGGCTACACCTTC.